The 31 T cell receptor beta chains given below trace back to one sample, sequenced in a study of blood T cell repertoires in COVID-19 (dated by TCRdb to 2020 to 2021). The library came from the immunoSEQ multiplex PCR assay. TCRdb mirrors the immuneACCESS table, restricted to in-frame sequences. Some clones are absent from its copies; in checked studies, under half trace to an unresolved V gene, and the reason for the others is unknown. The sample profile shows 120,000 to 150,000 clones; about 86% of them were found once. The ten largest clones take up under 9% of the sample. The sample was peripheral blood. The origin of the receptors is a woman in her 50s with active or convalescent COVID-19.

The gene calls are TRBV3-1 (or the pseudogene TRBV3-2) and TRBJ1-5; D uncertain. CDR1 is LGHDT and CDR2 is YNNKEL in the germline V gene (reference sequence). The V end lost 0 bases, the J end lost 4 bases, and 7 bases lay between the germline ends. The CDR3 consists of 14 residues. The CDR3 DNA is TGTGCCAGCAGCCAAGAAATCGCGAATCAGCCCCAGCATTTT. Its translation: CASSQEIANQPQHF.

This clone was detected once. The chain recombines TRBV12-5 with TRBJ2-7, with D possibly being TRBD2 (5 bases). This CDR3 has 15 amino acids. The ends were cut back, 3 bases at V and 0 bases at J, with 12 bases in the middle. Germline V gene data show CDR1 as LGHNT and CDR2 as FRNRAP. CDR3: CASGLPGESSYEQYF. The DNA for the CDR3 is TGTGCTAGTGGTTTACCCGGGGAGAGCTCCTACGAGCAGTACTTC.

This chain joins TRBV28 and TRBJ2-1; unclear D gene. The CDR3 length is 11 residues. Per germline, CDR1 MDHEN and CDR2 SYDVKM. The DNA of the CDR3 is TGTGCGGCGGCGGACTACAATGAGCAGTTCTTC. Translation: CAAADYNEQFF.

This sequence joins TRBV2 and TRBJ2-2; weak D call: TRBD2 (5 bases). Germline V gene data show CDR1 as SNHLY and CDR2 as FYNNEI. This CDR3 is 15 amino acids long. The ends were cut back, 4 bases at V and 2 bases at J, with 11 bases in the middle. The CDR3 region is CASSVLVSNTGELFF. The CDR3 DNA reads TGTGCCAGCAGTGTACTAGTATCCAACACCGGGGAGCTGTTTTTT.

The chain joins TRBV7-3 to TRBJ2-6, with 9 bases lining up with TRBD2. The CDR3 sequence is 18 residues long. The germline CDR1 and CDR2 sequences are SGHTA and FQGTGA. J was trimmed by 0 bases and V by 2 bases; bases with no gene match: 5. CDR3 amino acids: CASSLFPSGNSGANVLTF. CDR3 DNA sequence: TGTGCCAGCAGCTTATTCCCTAGCGGGAACTCTGGGGCCAACGTCCTGACTTTC.

The CDR3 loop reads CASSLRQGKEKLFF. In DNA, the CDR3 is TGCGCCAGCAGCTTGCGCCAGGGCAAGGAAAAACTGTTTTTT. The chain links TRBV5-1 to TRBJ1-4; the D gene is possibly TRBD1 (5 bases). The CDR3 consists of 14 residues. V lost 1 base to trimming and J lost 8 bases, with 12 bases between them. Germline CDR1 is SGHRS and CDR2 is YFSETQ.

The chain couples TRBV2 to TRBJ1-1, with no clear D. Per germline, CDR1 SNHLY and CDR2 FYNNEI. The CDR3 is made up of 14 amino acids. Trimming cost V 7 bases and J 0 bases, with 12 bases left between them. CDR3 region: CASTLQKMNTEAFF. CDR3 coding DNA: TGTGCCAGCACCTTACAGAAAATGAACACTGAAGCTTTCTTT.

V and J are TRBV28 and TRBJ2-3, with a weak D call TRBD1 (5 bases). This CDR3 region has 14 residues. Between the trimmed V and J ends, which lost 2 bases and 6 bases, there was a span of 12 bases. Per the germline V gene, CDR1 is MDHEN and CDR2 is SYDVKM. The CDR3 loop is CASSLVNPGDTQYF. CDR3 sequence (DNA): TGTGCCAGCAGTTTAGTCAATCCAGGGGATACGCAGTATTTT. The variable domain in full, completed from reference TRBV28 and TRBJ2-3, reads DVKVTQSSRYLVKRTGEKVFLECVQDMDHENMFWYRQDPGLGLRLIYFSYDVKMKEKGDIPEGYSVSREKKERFSLILESASTNQTSMYLCASSLVNPGDTQYFGPGTRLTVL.

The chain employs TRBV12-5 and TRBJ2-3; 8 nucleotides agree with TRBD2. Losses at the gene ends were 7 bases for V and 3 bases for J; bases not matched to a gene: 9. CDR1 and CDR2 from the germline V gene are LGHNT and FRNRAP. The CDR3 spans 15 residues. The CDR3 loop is CASDPGGVLTDTQYF. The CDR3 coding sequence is TGTGCTAGTGACCCCGGGGGGGTTTTAACAGATACGCAGTATTTT.

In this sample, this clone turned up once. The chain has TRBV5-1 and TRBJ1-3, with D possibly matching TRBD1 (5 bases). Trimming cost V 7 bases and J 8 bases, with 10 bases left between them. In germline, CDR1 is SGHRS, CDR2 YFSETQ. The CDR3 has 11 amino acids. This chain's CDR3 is CASAIGDTIYF. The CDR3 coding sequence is TGCGCCAGCGCCATAGGGGACACCATATATTTT.

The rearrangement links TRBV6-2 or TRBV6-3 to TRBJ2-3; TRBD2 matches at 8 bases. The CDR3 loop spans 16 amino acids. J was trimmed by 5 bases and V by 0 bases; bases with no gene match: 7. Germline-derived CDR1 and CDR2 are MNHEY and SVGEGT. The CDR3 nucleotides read TGTGCCAGCAGTTACTCGATCGGGGGGGAAGTAGATACGCAGTATTTT. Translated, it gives CASSYSIGGEVDTQYF.

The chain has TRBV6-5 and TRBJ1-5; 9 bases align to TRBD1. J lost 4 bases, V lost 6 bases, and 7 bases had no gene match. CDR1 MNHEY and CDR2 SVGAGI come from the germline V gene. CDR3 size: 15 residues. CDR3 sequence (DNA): TGTGCCAGCAGCCGTCTGGGACAGGGAAATCAGCCCCAGCATTTT. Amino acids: CASSRLGQGNQPQHF.

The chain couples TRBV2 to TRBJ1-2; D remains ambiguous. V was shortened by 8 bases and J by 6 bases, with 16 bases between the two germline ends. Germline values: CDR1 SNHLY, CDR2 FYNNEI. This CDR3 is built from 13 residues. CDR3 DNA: TGTGCCAGCCTTGTAGAGGTGGTCCATGGCTACACCTTC. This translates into CASLVEVVHGYTF.

CDR3 region: CASSGGGQPQHF. In nucleotides, the CDR3 is TGTGCCAGCAGTGGGGGCGGTCAGCCCCAGCATTTT. The chain combines TRBV13 with TRBJ1-5; a weak D match, TRBD1 (6 bases). This CDR3 contains 12 residues. V was clipped by 6 bases and J by 6 bases, with 9 bases between them. Germline assignment: CDR1 PRHDT and CDR2 FYEKMQ (reference sequence). Filled out from reference TRBV13 and TRBJ1-5, the complete variable domain reads AAGVIQSPRHLIKEKRETATLKCYPIPRHDTVYWYQQGPGQDPQFLISFYEKMQSDKGSIPDRFSAQQFSDYHSELNMSSLELGDSALYFCASSGGGQPQHFGDGTRLSIL.

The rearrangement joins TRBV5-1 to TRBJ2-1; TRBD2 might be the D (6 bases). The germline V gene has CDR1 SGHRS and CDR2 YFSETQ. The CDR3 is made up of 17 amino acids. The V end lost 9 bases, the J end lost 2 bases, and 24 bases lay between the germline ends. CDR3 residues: CATRGRGSGPPYNEQFF. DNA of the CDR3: TGCGCCACTAGGGGCCGGGGGAGTGGTCCTCCCTACAATGAGCAGTTCTTC.

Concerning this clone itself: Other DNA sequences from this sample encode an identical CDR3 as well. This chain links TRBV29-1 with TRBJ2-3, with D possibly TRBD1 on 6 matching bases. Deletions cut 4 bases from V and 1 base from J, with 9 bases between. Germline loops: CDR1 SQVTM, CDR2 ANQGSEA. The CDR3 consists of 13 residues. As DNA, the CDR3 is TGCAGCGTTGGCAGGGGAGGCACAGATACGCAGTATTTT. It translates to CSVGRGGTDTQYF.

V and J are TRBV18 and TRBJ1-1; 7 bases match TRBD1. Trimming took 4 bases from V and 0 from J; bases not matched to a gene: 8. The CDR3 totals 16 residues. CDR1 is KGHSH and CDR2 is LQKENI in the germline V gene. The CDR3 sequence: CASSQQKGQLNTEAFF. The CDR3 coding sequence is TGTGCCAGCTCACAACAAAAGGGACAGCTGAACACTGAAGCTTTCTTT. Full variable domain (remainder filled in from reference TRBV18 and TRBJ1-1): NAGVMQNPRHLVRRRGQEARLRCSPMKGHSHVYWYRQLPEEGLKFMVYLQKENIIDESGMPKERFSAEFPKEGPSILRIQQVVRGDSAAYFCASSQQKGQLNTEAFFGQGTRLTVV.

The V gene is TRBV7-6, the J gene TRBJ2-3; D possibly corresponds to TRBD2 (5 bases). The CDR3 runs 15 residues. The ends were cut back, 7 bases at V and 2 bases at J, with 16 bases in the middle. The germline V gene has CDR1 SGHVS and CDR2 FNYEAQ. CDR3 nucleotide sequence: TGTGCCAGCACCCCCCACGGAGGCCCCACAGATACGCAGTATTTT. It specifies CASTPHGGPTDTQYF.

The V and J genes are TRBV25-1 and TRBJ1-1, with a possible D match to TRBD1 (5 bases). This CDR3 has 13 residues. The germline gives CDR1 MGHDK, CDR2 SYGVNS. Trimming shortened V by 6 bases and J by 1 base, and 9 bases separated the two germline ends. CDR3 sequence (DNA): TGTGCCAGCAGGACGACAGCGAACACTGAAGCTTTCTTT. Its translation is CASRTTANTEAFF.

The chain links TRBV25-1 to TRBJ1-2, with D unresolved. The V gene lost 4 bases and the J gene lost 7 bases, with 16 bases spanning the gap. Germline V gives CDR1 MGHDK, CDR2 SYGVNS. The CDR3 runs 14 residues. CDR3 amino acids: CASSVGLGDGGYTF. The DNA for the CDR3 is TGTGCCAGCAGTGTCGGACTCGGGGATGGTGGCTACACCTTC.

In nucleotides, the CDR3 is TGTGCCAGCAGCTCCACCGGGACAGGGCCTTTAAACGAGCAGTACTTC. Encoded protein: CASSSTGTGPLNEQYF. This chain joins TRBV7-6 and TRBJ2-7, with 9 nucleotides matching TRBD1. The CDR3 contains 16 residues. Trimming at V came to 4 bases and at J to 5 bases, leaving 12 bases not matched to a gene. Germline V gene lookup returns CDR1 SGHVS and CDR2 FNYEAQ. The full variable domain, completed using reference TRBV7-6 and TRBJ2-7, is GAGVSQSPRYKVTKRGQDVALRCDPISGHVSLYWYRQALGQGPEFLTYFNYEAQQDKSGLPNDRFSAERPEGSISTLTIQRTEQRDSAMYRCASSSTGTGPLNEQYFGPGTRLTVT.

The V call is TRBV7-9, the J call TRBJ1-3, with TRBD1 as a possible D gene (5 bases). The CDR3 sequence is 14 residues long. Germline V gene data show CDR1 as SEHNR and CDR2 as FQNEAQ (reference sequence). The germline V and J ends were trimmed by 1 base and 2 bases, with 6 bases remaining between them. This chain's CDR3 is CASSLEDTGNTIYF. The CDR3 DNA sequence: TGTGCCAGCAGCTTAGAGGACACTGGAAACACCATATATTTT.

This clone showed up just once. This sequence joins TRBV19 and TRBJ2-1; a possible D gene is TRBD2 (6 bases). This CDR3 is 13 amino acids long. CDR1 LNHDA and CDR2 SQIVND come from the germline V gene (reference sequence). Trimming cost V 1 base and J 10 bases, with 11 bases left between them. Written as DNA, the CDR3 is TGTGCCAGTAGTATAGGGCGCGGGGCGGAGCAGTTCTTC. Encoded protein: CASSIGRGAEQFF.

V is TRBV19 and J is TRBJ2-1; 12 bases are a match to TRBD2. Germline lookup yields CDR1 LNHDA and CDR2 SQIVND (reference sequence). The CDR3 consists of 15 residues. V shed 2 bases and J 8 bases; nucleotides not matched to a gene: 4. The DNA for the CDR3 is TGTGCCAGTAGTATAAGGCTAGCGGGGGGGCATGAGCAGTTCTTC. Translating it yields CASSIRLAGGHEQFF.

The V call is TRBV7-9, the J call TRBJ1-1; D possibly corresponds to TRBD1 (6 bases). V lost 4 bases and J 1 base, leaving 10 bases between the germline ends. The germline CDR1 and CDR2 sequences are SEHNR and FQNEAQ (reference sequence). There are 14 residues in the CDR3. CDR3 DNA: TGTGCCAGCAGCTACAGGGACCAGAACACTGAAGCTTTCTTT. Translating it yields CASSYRDQNTEAFF.

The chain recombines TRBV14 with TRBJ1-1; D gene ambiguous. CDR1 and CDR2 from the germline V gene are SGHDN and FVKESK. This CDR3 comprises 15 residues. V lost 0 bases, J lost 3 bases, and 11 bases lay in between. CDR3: CASSQDHPSYTEAFF. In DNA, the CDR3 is TGTGCCAGCAGCCAAGATCACCCGAGCTACACTGAAGCTTTCTTT.

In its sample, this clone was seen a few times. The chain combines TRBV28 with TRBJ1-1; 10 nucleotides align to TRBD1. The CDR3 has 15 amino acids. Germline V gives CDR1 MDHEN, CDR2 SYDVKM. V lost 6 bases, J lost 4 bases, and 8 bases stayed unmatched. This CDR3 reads CASRQTGTGVTEAFF. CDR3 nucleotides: TGTGCCAGCAGACAAACCGGGACAGGGGTCACTGAAGCTTTCTTT.

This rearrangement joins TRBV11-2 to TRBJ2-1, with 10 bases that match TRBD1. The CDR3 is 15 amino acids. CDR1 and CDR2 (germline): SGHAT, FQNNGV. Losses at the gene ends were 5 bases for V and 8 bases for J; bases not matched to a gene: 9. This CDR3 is CASSHRDRGTDEQFF. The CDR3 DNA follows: TGTGCCAGCAGCCACCGGGACAGGGGTACCGATGAGCAGTTCTTC.

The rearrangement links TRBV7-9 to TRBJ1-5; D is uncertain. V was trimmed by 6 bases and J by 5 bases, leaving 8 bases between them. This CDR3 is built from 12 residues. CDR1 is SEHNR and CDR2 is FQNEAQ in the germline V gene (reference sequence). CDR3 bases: TGTGCCAGCAGTCTTGAGGATCAGCCCCAGCATTTT. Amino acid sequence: CASSLEDQPQHF.

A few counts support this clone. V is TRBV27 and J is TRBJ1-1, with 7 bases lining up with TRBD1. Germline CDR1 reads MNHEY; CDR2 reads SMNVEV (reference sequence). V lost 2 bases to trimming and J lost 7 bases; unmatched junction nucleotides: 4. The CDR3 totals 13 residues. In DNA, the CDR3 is TGTGCCAGCAGTTTACGCAGGGGGATTGAAGCTTTCTTT. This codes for CASSLRRGIEAFF.

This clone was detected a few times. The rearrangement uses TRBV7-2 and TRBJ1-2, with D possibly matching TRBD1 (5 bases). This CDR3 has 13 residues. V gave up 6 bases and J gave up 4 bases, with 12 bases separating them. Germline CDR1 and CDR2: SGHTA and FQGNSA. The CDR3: CASSSRAVYGYTF. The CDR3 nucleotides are TGTGCCAGCAGTTCCAGGGCGGTCTATGGCTACACCTTC.